This T cell receptor beta chain originates from a study of T-cell memory formation after mild COVID-19. This clonotype was observed many times. TCRdb passed the 5' RACE reads through MiXCR, listing each CDR3 protein once. The data contain around 250,000 distinct CDR3 sequences, 15% to 20% of them singletons. The CDR3 has 14 amino acids. Per germline, CDR1 SGDLS and CDR2 YYNGEE. Between the trimmed V and J ends, which lost 5 bases and 0 bases, there was a span of 9 bases. The rearrangement uses TRBV9 and TRBJ2-1; D is unclear. This receptor was obtained from a young man who had mild COVID-19 (a few samples of this study predate the infection). Cell type and time point are not known. Material for sequencing was PBMCs or a T cell subset sorted from them (not recorded which). The CDR3 DNA reads TGTGCCAGCAGACCCCTGAGCTCCTACAATGAGCAGTTCTTC. Translation gives CASRPLSSYNEQFF.